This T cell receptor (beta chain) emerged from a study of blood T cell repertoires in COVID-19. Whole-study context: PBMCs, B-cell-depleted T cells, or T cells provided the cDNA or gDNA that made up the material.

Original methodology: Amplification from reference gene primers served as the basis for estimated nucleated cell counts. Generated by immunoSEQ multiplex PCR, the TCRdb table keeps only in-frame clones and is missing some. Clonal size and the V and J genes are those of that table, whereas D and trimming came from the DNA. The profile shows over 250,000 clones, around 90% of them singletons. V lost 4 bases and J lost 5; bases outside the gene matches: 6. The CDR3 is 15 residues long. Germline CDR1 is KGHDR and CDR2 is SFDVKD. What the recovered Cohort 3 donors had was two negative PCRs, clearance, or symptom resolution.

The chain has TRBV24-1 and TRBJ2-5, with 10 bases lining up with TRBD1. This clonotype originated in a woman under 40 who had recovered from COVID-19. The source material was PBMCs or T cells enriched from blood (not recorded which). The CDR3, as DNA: TGTGCCACCAGTGACGGGACAGGGGATGTGGAGACCCAGTACTTC. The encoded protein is CATSDGTGDVETQYF.